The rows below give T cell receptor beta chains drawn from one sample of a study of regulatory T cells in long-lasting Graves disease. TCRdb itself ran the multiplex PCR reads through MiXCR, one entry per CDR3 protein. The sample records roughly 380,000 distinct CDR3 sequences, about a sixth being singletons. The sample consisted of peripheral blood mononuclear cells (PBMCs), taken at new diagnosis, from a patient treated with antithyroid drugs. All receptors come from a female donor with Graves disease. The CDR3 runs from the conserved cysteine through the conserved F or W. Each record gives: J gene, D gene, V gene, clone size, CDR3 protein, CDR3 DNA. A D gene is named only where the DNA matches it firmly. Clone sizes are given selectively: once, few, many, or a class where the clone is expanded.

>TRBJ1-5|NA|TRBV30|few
CAWSVPGPQPQHF
TGTGCCTGGAGTGTCCCGGGGCCTCAGCCCCAGCATTTT
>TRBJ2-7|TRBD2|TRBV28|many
CASGRGTSGNYEQYF
TGTGCCAGCGGTAGGGGGACTAGCGGTAACTACGAGCAGTACTTC
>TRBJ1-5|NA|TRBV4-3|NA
CASSPLGWGQPQHF
TGCGCCAGCAGCCCCCTGGGTTGGGGGCAGCCCCAGCATTTT
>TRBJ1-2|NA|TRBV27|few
CASRSDSRLGYTF
TGTGCCAGCAGATCGGACAGTAGGCTTGGCTACACCTTC
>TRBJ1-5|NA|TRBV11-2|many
CASSLGPRLNQPQHF
TGTGCCAGCAGCTTAGGGCCCCGCCTGAATCAGCCCCAGCATTTT
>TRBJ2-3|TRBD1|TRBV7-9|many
CASSGNRGGDTQYF
TGTGCCAGCAGCGGAAACAGGGGCGGAGATACGCAGTATTTT
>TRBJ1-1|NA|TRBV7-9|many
CASSPTPDSEAFF
TGTGCCAGCAGCCCTACCCCGGACAGTGAAGCTTTCTTT
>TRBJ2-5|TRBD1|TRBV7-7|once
CASSLVGTGGRETQYF
TGTGCCAGCAGCTTAGTCGGGACAGGGGGCCGGGAGACCCAGTACTTC
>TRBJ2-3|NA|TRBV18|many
CASSPQTDTQYF
TGTGCCAGCTCACCACAGACAGATACGCAGTATTTT
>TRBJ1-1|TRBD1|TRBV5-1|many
CASSLGTGGRPTEAFF
TGCGCCAGCAGCTTGGGGACAGGAGGTCGCCCCACTGAAGCTTTCTTT
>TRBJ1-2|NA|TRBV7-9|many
CASSLSARRYHYGYTF
TGTGCCAGCAGCTTAAGCGCCCGCCGGTACCACTATGGCTACACCTTC
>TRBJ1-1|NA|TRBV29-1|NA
CSVGSGHLNTEAFF
TGCAGCGTTGGCTCGGGGCACCTGAACACTGAAGCTTTCTTT
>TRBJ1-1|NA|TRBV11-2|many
CASSSASLGPEAFF
TGTGCCAGCAGTTCAGCCTCCTTGGGTCCTGAAGCTTTCTTT
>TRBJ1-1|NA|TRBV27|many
CASSLNRKLNTEAFF
TGTGCCAGCAGTTTAAACAGGAAGCTGAACACTGAAGCTTTCTTT
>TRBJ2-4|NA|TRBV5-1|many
CASSPSLGKNIQYF
TGCGCCAGCAGCCCCTCCTTGGGCAAAAACATTCAGTACTTC
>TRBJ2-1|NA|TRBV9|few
CASSVYGSGYNEQFF
TGTGCCAGCAGCGTATACGGGAGTGGCTACAATGAGCAGTTCTTC
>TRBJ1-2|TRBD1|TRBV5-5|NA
CASSLQGAPAGYTF
TGTGCCAGCAGCTTACAGGGGGCCCCGGCCGGCTACACCTTC
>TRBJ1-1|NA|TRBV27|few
CASMGGGGSTEAFF
TGTGCCAGCATGGGGGGGGGTGGTTCCACTGAAGCTTTCTTT
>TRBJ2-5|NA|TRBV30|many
CAWSDRAETQYF
TGTGCCTGGAGTGACAGGGCAGAGACCCAGTACTTC
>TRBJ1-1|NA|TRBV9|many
CASSVGQGRTEAFF
TGTGCCAGCAGCGTAGGGCAGGGGCGCACTGAAGCTTTCTTT
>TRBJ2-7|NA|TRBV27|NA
CASSPQGWDGSYEQYF
TGTGCCAGCAGTCCCCAGGGGTGGGACGGTTCCTACGAGCAGTACTTC
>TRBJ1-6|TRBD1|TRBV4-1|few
CASSLGQASSYNSPLHF
TGCGCCAGCAGCCTAGGACAGGCCAGCTCCTATAATTCACCCCTCCACTTT
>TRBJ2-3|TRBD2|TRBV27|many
CASSPILASSTDTQYF
TGTGCCAGCAGCCCTATACTAGCGTCTAGCACAGATACGCAGTATTTT
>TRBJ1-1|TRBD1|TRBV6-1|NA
CASSQTGALATEAFF
TGTGCCAGCAGCCAGACAGGGGCACTGGCCACTGAAGCTTTCTTT
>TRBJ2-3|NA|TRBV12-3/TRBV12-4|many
CASSLSLGTDTQYF
TGTGCCAGCAGTTTAAGCCTGGGGACAGATACGCAGTATTTT
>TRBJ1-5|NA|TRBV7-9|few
CASSQDHTDYSNQPQHF
TGTGCCAGCAGCCAAGATCACACAGATTATAGCAATCAGCCCCAGCATTTT
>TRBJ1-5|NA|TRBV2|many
CASSVQGQPQHF
TGTGCCAGCAGTGTGCAGGGTCAGCCCCAGCATTTT
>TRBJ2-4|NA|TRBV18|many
CASSPRSVQYF
TGTGCCAGCTCACCACGGAGCGTTCAGTACTTC
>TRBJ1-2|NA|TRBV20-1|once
CSARPLGQPNYGYTF
TGCAGTGCTAGACCCCTAGGACAGCCTAACTATGGCTACACCTTC
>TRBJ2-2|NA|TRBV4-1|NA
CASSQMGNTGELFF
TGCGCCAGCAGCCAAATGGGGAACACCGGGGAGCTGTTTTTT
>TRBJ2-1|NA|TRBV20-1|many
CSAILPTWPPSEQFF
TGCAGTGCTATATTACCCACTTGGCCTCCTAGTGAGCAGTTCTTC
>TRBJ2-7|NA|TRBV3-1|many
CASSQGVGSVDEQYF
TGTGCCAGCAGCCAAGGTGTAGGGAGCGTCGACGAGCAGTACTTC
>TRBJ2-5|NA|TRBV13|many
CASSRVQGRRDMETQYF
TGTGCCAGCAGCAGGGTACAGGGGAGGCGGGATATGGAGACCCAGTACTTC
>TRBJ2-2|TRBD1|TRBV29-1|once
CSVDLTGGAVGELFF
TGCAGCGTTGATTTGACAGGGGGCGCGGTCGGGGAGCTGTTTTTT
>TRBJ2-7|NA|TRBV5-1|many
CASSLDIAYEQYF
TGCGCCAGCAGCTTGGACATTGCCTACGAGCAGTACTTC
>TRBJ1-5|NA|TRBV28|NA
CASRADGNGQPQHF
TGTGCCAGCAGAGCTGACGGCAACGGTCAGCCCCAGCATTTT
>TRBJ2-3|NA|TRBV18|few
CASSPGERADTQYF
TGTGCCAGCTCACCGGGGGAGAGGGCAGATACGCAGTATTTT
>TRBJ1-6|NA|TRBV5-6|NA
CASSLGQSYNSPLHF
TGTGCCAGCAGCTTGGGACAGAGCTATAATTCACCCCTCCACTTT
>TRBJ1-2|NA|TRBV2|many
CASSDFERAGHGYTF
TGTGCCAGCAGTGATTTTGAAAGGGCAGGGCATGGCTACACCTTC
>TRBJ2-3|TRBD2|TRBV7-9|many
CASSQTSGGADTQYF
TGTGCCAGCAGCCAGACTAGCGGGGGTGCAGATACGCAGTATTTT
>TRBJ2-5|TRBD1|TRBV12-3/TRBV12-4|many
CASSSPTGEETQYF
TGTGCCAGCAGTTCTCCCACAGGGGAGGAGACCCAGTACTTC
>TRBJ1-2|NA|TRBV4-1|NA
CASSQVSQGTYGYTF
TGCGCCAGCAGCCAAGTATCTCAGGGAACCTATGGCTACACCTTC
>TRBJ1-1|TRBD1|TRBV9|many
CASSAQRGTGKMNTEAFF
TGTGCCAGCAGCGCCCAGAGGGGGACAGGGAAAATGAACACTGAAGCTTTCTTT
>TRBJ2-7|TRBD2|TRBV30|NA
CAGTNTYEQYF
TGTGCCGGGACTAACACCTACGAGCAGTACTTC
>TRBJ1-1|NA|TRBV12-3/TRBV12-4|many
CASIPTDRHWNTEAFF
TGTGCCAGCATTCCGACAGATCGACACTGGAACACTGAAGCTTTCTTT
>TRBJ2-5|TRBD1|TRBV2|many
CASTGQGEGETQYF
TGTGCCAGCACGGGACAGGGGGAAGGAGAGACCCAGTACTTC
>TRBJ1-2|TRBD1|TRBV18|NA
CASSPPGTGDYGYTF
TGTGCCAGCTCACCACCGGGGACAGGAGACTATGGCTACACCTTC
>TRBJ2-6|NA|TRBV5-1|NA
CASSDSGADVLTF
TGCGCCAGCAGCGACTCTGGGGCCGACGTCCTGACTTTC
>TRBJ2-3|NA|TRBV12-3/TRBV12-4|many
CASSFRIAAGPNTDTQYF
TGTGCCAGCAGTTTTCGAATTGCCGCTGGCCCAAACACAGATACGCAGTATTTT
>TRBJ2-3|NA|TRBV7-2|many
CATTNYGSDTQYF
TGTGCCACCACAAATTACGGGTCAGATACGCAGTATTTT
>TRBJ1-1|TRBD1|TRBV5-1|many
CASATGTVNTEAFF
TGCGCCAGCGCAACCGGGACAGTGAACACTGAAGCTTTCTTT
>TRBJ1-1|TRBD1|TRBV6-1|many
CASRGTGQGLYTEAFF
TGTGCCAGCAGGGGGACGGGACAGGGGTTGTACACTGAAGCTTTCTTT
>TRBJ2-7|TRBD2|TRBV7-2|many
CASSLGPLAVSSYEQYF
TGTGCCAGCAGCTTAGGGCCCCTAGCGGTAAGCTCCTACGAGCAGTACTTC
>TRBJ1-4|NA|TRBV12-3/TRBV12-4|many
CASSFTSGNEKLFF
TGTGCCAGCAGTTTTACTAGTGGTAATGAAAAACTGTTTTTT
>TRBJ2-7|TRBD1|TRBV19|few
CASSPRQGYYEQYF
TGTGCCAGTAGTCCCCGACAGGGGTATTACGAGCAGTACTTC